The source of this T cell receptor beta chain is a study of shared clonotypes between healthy human individuals. Study-level background: Three plates each covered CD4 naive and memory; CD8 naive two, CD8 memory one.

This clone was recorded once. Other DNA sequences in this specimen translate into the identical CDR3. Sequencing was at deep level. Method: immunoSEQ multiplex PCR; TCRdb's copy keeps in-frame clones and lacks some. Of roughly 2,000,000 clones listed, approximately 94% are singletons. As defined, naive CD8 cells were CD45RO-negative and positively selected for CCR7, with terminally differentiated effector memory CD45RA+ cells excluded. The V and J ends lost 0 bases and 1 base, in that order; junction bases with no gene match: 3. The CDR3 length is 15 residues. The germline V gene has CDR1 MGHRA and CDR2 YSYEKL.

Sample: naive CD8+ T cells sorted from blood. The receptor was isolated from a man younger than 30 in good health. The rearrangement links TRBV4-1 to TRBJ2-7; 7 bases map to TRBD2. CDR3 amino acids: CASSQEGGGSYEQYF. The CDR3 region has the DNA TGCGCCAGCAGCCAAGAAGGCGGGGGATCCTACGAGCAGTACTTC.